This TCR beta chain was sequenced during a study of cytomegalovirus exposure and HLA in healthy donors. Clones were sequenced by immunoSEQ multiplex PCR, and TCRdb holds only the in-frame ones, with some missing. The data show about 160,000 clones, about four fifths seen once. Germline CDR1 SEHNR, CDR2 FQNEAQ (reference sequence). The CDR3 is 14 amino acids. Losses at the gene ends were 5 bases for V and 1 base for J; bases not matched to a gene: 2. The material sequenced was PBMCs. The TCR originated in a man younger than 40 in good health and CMV-seropositive. The V call is TRBV7-9, the J call TRBJ2-5; 9 bases map to TRBD1. In nucleotides, the CDR3 is TGTGCCAGCAGCCCGGACAGGGGCCAAGAGACCCAGTACTTC. Protein sequence: CASSPDRGQETQYF.